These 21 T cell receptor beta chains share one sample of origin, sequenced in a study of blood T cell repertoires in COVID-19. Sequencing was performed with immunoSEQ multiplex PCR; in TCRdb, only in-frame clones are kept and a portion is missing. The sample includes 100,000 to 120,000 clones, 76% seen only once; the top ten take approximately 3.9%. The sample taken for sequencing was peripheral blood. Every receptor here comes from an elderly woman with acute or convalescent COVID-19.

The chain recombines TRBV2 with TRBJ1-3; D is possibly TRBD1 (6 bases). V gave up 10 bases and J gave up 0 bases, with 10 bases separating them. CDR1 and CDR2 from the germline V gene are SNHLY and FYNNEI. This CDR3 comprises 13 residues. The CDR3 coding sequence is TGTGCCACCACACAGGGCTCTGGAAACACCATATATTTT. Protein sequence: CATTQGSGNTIYF.

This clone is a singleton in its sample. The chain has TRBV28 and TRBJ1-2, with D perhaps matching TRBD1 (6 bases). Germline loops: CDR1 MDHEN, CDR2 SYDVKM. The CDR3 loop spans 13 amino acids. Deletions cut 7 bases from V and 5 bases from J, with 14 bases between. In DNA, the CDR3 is TGTGCCAGCAACGAGGGGGGGGAATATGGCTACACCTTC. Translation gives CASNEGGEYGYTF.

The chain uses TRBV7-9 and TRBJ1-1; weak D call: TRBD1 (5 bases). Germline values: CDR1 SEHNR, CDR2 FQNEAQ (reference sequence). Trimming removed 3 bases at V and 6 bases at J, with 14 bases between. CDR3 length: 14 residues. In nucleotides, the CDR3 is TGTGCCAGCAGCTTCCCCGCGGGGGAACCTGAAGCTTTCTTT. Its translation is CASSFPAGEPEAFF.

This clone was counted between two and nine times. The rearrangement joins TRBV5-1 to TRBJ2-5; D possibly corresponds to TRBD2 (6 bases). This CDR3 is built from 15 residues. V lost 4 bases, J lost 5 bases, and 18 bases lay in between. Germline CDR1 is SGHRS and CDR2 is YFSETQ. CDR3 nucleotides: TGCGCCAGCAGCGGGGGGACTCTTAAATTGGAGACCCAGTACTTC. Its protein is CASSGGTLKLETQYF.

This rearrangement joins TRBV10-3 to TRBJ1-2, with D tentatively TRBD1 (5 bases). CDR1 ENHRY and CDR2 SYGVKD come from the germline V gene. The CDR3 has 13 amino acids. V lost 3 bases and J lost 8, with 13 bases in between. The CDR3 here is CAISEGVEIGYTF. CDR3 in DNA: TGTGCCATCAGTGAAGGGGTGGAGATCGGCTACACCTTC.

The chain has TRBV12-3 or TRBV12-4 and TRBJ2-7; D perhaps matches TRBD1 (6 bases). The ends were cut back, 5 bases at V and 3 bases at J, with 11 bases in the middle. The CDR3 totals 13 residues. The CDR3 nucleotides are TGTGCCAGCAGTCCCGACAGGAGCTACGAGCAGTACTTC. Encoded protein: CASSPDRSYEQYF.

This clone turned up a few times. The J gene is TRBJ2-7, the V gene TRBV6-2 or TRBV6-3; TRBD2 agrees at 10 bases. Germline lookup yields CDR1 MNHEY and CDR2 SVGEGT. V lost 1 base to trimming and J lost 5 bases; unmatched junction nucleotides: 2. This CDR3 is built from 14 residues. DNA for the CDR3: TGTGCCAGCAGTTACTTCCTAGCGGGAGACGAGCAGTACTTC. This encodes CASSYFLAGDEQYF.

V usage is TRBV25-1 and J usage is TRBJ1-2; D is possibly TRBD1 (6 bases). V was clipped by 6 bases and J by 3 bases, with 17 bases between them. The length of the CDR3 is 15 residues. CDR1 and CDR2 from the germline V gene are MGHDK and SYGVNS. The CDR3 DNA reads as TGTGCCAGCAGCGGAGACCAGGGGCTCGACTATGGCTACACCTTC. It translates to CASSGDQGLDYGYTF.

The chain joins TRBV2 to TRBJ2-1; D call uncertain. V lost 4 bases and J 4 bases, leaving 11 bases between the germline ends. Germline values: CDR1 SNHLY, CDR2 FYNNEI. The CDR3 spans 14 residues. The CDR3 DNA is TGTGCCAGCAGTGTATTTCCAGGTTACAATGAGCAGTTCTTC. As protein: CASSVFPGYNEQFF.

CDR3 loop: CASSGERGGQETQYF. CDR3 DNA sequence: TGTGCCAGCAGCGGGGAGCGGGGGGGCCAAGAGACCCAGTACTTC. J is TRBJ2-5 and V is TRBV9; 10 bases are a match to TRBD2. CDR1 and CDR2 (germline): SGDLS, YYNGEE. This CDR3 is built from 15 residues. V shed 3 bases, J shed 1 base, and the junction held 3 bases outside the gene matches.

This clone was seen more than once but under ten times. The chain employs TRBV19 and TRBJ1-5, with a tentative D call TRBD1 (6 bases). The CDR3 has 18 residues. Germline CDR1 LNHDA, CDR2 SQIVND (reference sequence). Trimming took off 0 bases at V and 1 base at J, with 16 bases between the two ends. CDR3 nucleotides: TGTGCCAGTAGTATAGATCCCCTGGGGGCTACGAGCAATCAGCCCCAGCATTTT. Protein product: CASSIDPLGATSNQPQHF.

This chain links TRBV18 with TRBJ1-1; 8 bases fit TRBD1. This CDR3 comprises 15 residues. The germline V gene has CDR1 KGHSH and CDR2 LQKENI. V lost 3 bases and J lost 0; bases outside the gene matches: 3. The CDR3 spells CASSPLGQVNTEAFF. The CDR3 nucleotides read TGTGCCAGCTCACCCCTGGGACAGGTGAACACTGAAGCTTTCTTT.

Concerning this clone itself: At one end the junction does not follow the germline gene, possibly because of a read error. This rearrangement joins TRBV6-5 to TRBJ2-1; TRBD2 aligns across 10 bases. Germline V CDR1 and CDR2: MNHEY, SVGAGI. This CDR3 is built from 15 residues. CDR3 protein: CASSYQRGGYDEQFF. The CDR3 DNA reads TGTGCCAGCAGTTACCAGCGGGGGGGCTACGATGAGCAGTTCTTC.

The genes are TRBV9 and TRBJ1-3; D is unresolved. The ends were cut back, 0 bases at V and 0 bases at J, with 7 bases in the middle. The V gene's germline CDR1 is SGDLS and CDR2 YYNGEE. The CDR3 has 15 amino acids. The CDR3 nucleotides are TGTGCCAGCAGCGTAGGAAAGAGCTCTGGAAACACCATATATTTT. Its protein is CASSVGKSSGNTIYF.

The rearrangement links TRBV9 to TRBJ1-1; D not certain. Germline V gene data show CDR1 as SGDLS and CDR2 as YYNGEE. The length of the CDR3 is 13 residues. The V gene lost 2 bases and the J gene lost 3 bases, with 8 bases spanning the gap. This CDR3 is CASSVRRDTEAFF. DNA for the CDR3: TGTGCCAGCAGCGTCAGGAGGGACACTGAAGCTTTCTTT.

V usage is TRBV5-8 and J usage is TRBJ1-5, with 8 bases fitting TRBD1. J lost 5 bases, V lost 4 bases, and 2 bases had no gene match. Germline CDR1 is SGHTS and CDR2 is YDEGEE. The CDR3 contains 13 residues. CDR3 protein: CASSQGQDQPQHF. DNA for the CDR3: TGTGCCAGCAGCCAGGGACAGGATCAGCCCCAGCATTTT.

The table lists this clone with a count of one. The CDR3 region is CASALTANTGELFF. The CDR3 DNA reads TGCGCCAGCGCCCTGACAGCGAACACCGGGGAGCTGTTTTTT. The chain has TRBV5-1 and TRBJ2-2; a possible D gene is TRBD1 (5 bases). This CDR3 comprises 14 residues. CDR1 is SGHRS, CDR2 YFSETQ, per germline. The germline V and J ends were trimmed by 7 bases and 0 bases, with 10 bases remaining between them.

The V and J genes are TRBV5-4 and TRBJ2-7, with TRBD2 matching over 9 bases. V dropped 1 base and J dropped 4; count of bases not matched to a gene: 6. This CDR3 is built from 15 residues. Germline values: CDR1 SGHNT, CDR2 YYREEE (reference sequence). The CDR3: CASSLRPSGAYEQYF. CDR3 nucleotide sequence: TGTGCCAGCAGCTTGCGGCCTAGCGGGGCTTACGAGCAGTACTTC.

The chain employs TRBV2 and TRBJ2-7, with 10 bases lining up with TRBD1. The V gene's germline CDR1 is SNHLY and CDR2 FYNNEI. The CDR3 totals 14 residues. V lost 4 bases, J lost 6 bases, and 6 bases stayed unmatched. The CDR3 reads CASSGQGAGGEQYF. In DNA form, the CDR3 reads TGTGCCAGCAGTGGACAGGGGGCAGGAGGCGAGCAGTACTTC.

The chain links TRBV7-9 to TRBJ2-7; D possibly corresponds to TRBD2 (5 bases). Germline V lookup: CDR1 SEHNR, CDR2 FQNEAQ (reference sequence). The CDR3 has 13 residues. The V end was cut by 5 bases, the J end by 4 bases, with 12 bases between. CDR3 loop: CASSPREGYEQYF. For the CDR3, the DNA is TGTGCCAGCAGCCCGAGAGAGGGTTACGAGCAGTACTTC.

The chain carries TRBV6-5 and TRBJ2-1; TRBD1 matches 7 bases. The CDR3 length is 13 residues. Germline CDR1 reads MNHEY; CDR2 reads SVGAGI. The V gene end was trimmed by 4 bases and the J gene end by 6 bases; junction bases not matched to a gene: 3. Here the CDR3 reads CASSSTGSNEQFF. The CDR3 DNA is TGTGCCAGCAGTTCGACAGGGTCCAATGAGCAGTTCTTC.